This TCR beta chain was identified during a study of blood T cell repertoires in COVID-19. On the study more broadly: Samples of COVID-19 (acute and convalescent) were obtained from the United States, Italy and Spain. Sources were T cells, B-cell-depleted T cells, or PBMCs; the material itself was cDNA or gDNA.

Looked up from germline, CDR1 is LGHDT and CDR2 is YNNKEL (reference sequence). Trimming took off 1 base at V and 4 bases at J, with 10 bases between the two ends. The CDR3 has 14 residues. Data came from immunoSEQ multiplex PCR; TCRdb stores just in-frame clones and leaves some out. The top ten clones hold approximately 2.5% of a sample with about 220,000 clones, around 82% of them seen once. This TCR was recovered from a woman aged 60 to 75 with acute or convalescent COVID-19. This rearrangement joins TRBV3-1 (or the pseudogene TRBV3-2) to TRBJ1-2, with no clear D. Sequences were obtained from peripheral blood. The CDR3 DNA follows: TGTGCCAGCAGCCAAGGGGTCCGAGGCTATGGCTACACCTTC. This sequence encodes CASSQGVRGYGYTF.